These 5 T cell receptor beta chains originate from one sample sequenced in a study of beta chain features in type 1 diabetes. The whole isolated RNA underwent reverse transcription, so sequencing captured expressed TCRB transcripts. The data were produced by immunoSEQ multiplex PCR, yet TCRdb's version contains in-frame clones alone and is incomplete. The table records about 240,000 clones, less than 35% of them present only once. Input material: central memory CD4+ T cells from blood. The receptors were gathered from a man aged 25 to 45 in good health.

A few counts support this clone. V gene TRBV19 combines with J gene TRBJ2-3, with 9 positions matching TRBD2. Trimming removed 2 bases from V and 5 bases from J; junction bases left unmatched: 8. Germline values: CDR1 LNHDA, CDR2 SQIVND (reference sequence). This CDR3 spans 16 amino acids. CDR3 loop: CASSIRRTSEGDTQYF. Here the CDR3 DNA reads TGTGCCAGTAGTATAAGAAGGACTAGCGAAGGAGATACGCAGTATTTT.

This clone showed up just a few times. This chain connects TRBV29-1 to TRBJ2-3; 7 bases are shared with TRBD1. Unmatched junction bases numbered 5, after V lost 4 bases and J lost 1 base. Germline V lookup: CDR1 SQVTM, CDR2 ANQGSEA. This CDR3 region has 14 residues. The CDR3 here is CSVVGTAGTDTQYF. The CDR3, as DNA: TGCAGCGTTGTGGGGACAGCCGGCACAGATACGCAGTATTTT.

The chain links TRBV29-1 to TRBJ1-2; tentatively, D is TRBD1 (6 bases). Trimming pared 4 bases from V and 2 bases from J, leaving 11 bases between. This CDR3 region has 13 residues. The germline V gene has CDR1 SQVTM and CDR2 ANQGSEA. The CDR3 nucleotides are TGCAGCGTTGCCTTGACAGGAAACTATGGCTACACCTTC. The encoded protein is CSVALTGNYGYTF. The full variable domain, in which reference TRBV29-1 and TRBJ1-2 provide the parts outside the CDR3, is SAVISQKPSRDICQRGTSLTIQCQVDSQVTMMFWYRQQPGQSLTLIATANQGSEATYESGFVIDKFPISRPNLTFSTLTVSNMSPEDSSIYLCSVALTGNYGYTFGSGTRLTVV.

The table lists this clone with a few counts. The same CDR3 arises from other DNA sequences in this sample as well. The rearrangement joins TRBV30 to TRBJ1-5, with 9 bases matching TRBD1. Germline lookup yields CDR1 GTSNPN and CDR2 SVGIG (reference sequence). The CDR3 has 14 amino acids. V trimming: 3 bases; J trimming: 6 bases; junction bases outside the gene matches: 6. Written as DNA, the CDR3 is TGTGCCTGGAGCACAGGGGGCCTGGGTCAGCCCCAGCATTTT. It is translated as CAWSTGGLGQPQHF.

This clone was seen a single time. The chain has TRBV6-1 and TRBJ2-1, with a weak D call TRBD2 (6 bases). CDR3 length equals 15 residues. Germline V gives CDR1 MNHNS, CDR2 SASEGT. Trimming took 1 base from V and 4 from J, leaving 11 bases between them. The CDR3 DNA follows: TGTGCCAGCAGTGAAGGCGGGGCAGATTACAATGAGCAGTTCTTC. Translation gives CASSEGGADYNEQFF.